Listed below are T cell receptor beta chains from one sample, sequenced in a study of blood T cells in healthy people across ages. TCRdb independently ran MiXCR on the 5' RACE reads; one entry per CDR3 protein. The sample has roughly 500,000 distinct CDR3 sequences; 27% are singletons. The source material was blood. The origin of the receptors is a woman in her 70s in good health. The CDR3 runs from the conserved cysteine through the conserved F or W. The order of the fields is D gene, V gene, J gene, clone size, CDR3 protein, CDR3 DNA. A D gene is named only where the DNA matches it firmly. Clone sizes are given selectively: once, few, many, or a class where the clone is expanded.

d_gene: -; v_gene: TRBV7-9; j_gene: TRBJ2-7; abundance: -; CDR3aa: CASSLAGSTPEQYF; CDR3nt: TGTGCCAGCAGCTTAGCGGGATCGACCCCCGAGCAGTACTTC
d_gene: -; v_gene: TRBV9; j_gene: TRBJ2-1; abundance: -; CDR3aa: CASSVRPGDNEQFF; CDR3nt: TGTGCCAGCAGCGTAAGGCCGGGGGACAATGAGCAGTTCTTC
d_gene: -; v_gene: TRBV7-9; j_gene: TRBJ2-1; abundance: -; CDR3aa: CASSLVLGANEQFF; CDR3nt: TGTGCCAGCAGCTTAGTGCTTGGTGCCAATGAGCAGTTCTTC
d_gene: -; v_gene: TRBV7-6; j_gene: TRBJ2-1; abundance: many; CDR3aa: CASSAGRSSYNEQFF; CDR3nt: TGTGCCAGCAGCGCAGGAAGAAGCTCCTACAATGAGCAGTTCTTC
d_gene: -; v_gene: TRBV19; j_gene: TRBJ2-2; abundance: few; CDR3aa: CASSMTGGTGELFF; CDR3nt: TGTGCCAGTAGTATGACAGGAGGCACCGGGGAGCTGTTTTTT
d_gene: TRBD2; v_gene: TRBV5-1; j_gene: TRBJ2-1; abundance: -; CDR3aa: CASSLLAGGHEQFF; CDR3nt: TGCGCCAGCAGCTTACTAGCGGGGGGGCACGAGCAGTTCTTC
d_gene: -; v_gene: TRBV6-1; j_gene: TRBJ1-5; abundance: -; CDR3aa: CASSEALWGNQPQHF; CDR3nt: TGTGCCAGCAGTGAAGCGCTCTGGGGGAATCAGCCCCAGCATTTT
d_gene: TRBD1; v_gene: TRBV12-3/TRBV12-4; j_gene: TRBJ1-6; abundance: -; CDR3aa: CASSQGQNNSPLHF; CDR3nt: TGTGCCAGCAGTCAGGGACAGAATAATTCACCCCTCCACTTT
d_gene: -; v_gene: TRBV18; j_gene: TRBJ2-3; abundance: -; CDR3aa: CASSANLGVTDTQYF; CDR3nt: TGTGCCAGCTCGGCTAATTTGGGGGTTACAGATACGCAGTATTTT
d_gene: TRBD2; v_gene: TRBV20-1; j_gene: TRBJ2-5; abundance: few; CDR3aa: CSARGGLAETQYF; CDR3nt: TGCAGTGCTAGAGGAGGACTAGCGGAGACCCAGTACTTC
d_gene: -; v_gene: TRBV5-1; j_gene: TRBJ2-1; abundance: -; CDR3aa: CASSLGATSSYNEQFF; CDR3nt: TGCGCCAGCAGCTTGGGTGCGACTAGCTCCTACAATGAGCAGTTCTTC
d_gene: -; v_gene: TRBV25-1; j_gene: TRBJ2-5; abundance: -; CDR3aa: CASSVASVGRETQYF; CDR3nt: TGTGCCAGCAGTGTAGCTAGCGTTGGGAGGGAGACCCAGTACTTC
d_gene: -; v_gene: TRBV30; j_gene: TRBJ2-5; abundance: -; CDR3aa: CAWSKKGISGDQYF; CDR3nt: TGTGCCTGGAGCAAAAAGGGCATCTCAGGGGACCAGTACTTC
d_gene: -; v_gene: TRBV4-3; j_gene: TRBJ1-2; abundance: -; CDR3aa: CASSLRHAEGYGYTF; CDR3nt: TGCGCCAGCAGCCTCCGACACGCAGAGGGCTATGGCTACACCTTC
d_gene: -; v_gene: TRBV2; j_gene: TRBJ2-5; abundance: -; CDR3aa: CASNRWAQETQYF; CDR3nt: TGTGCCAGCAATCGATGGGCACAAGAGACCCAGTACTTC
d_gene: TRBD2; v_gene: TRBV7-2; j_gene: TRBJ2-7; abundance: -; CDR3aa: CASSLGGGLDEQYF; CDR3nt: TGTGCCAGCAGCTTAGGGGGAGGGTTGGACGAGCAGTACTTC
d_gene: -; v_gene: TRBV20-1; j_gene: TRBJ1-2; abundance: -; CDR3aa: CSARDPGTYGYTF; CDR3nt: TGCAGTGCTAGAGACCCGGGGACCTATGGCTACACCTTC
d_gene: -; v_gene: TRBV19; j_gene: TRBJ2-5; abundance: -; CDR3aa: CASSMPTNPQETQYF; CDR3nt: TGTGCCAGTAGTATGCCGACTAACCCTCAAGAGACCCAGTACTTC
d_gene: -; v_gene: TRBV29-1; j_gene: TRBJ2-5; abundance: -; CDR3aa: CSVALGQETQYF; CDR3nt: TGCAGCGTTGCCTTGGGGCAAGAGACCCAGTACTTC
d_gene: TRBD2; v_gene: TRBV7-7; j_gene: TRBJ2-1; abundance: -; CDR3aa: CASSPGLGNEQFF; CDR3nt: TGTGCCAGCAGCCCGGGACTAGGCAATGAGCAGTTCTTC
d_gene: -; v_gene: TRBV20-1; j_gene: TRBJ1-2; abundance: -; CDR3aa: CSTRRFNYGYTF; CDR3nt: TGCAGCACCAGGAGGTTCAACTATGGCTACACCTTC
d_gene: TRBD1; v_gene: TRBV29-1; j_gene: TRBJ1-2; abundance: few; CDR3aa: CSARTSGGADRNGYTF; CDR3nt: TGCAGCGCCCGGACGTCAGGGGGCGCAGATAGAAATGGCTACACCTTC
d_gene: -; v_gene: TRBV5-1; j_gene: TRBJ1-2; abundance: -; CDR3aa: CASSLGGSGNGYTF; CDR3nt: TGCGCCAGCAGCTTGGGAGGCTCGGGGAATGGCTACACCTTC
d_gene: -; v_gene: TRBV11-2; j_gene: TRBJ2-1; abundance: -; CDR3aa: CASSKGVVGNEQFF; CDR3nt: TGTGCCAGCAGTAAGGGTGTGGTAGGCAATGAGCAGTTCTTC
d_gene: -; v_gene: TRBV7-2; j_gene: TRBJ2-7; abundance: -; CDR3aa: CASSFDRTRYEQYF; CDR3nt: TGTGCCAGCAGCTTTGATAGGACTCGCTACGAGCAGTACTTC
d_gene: -; v_gene: TRBV6-6; j_gene: TRBJ1-2; abundance: few; CDR3aa: CASSYQKGGYTF; CDR3nt: TGTGCCAGCAGTTACCAAAAGGGCGGCTACACCTTC
d_gene: -; v_gene: TRBV2; j_gene: TRBJ1-2; abundance: few; CDR3aa: CASSEIQANYGYTF; CDR3nt: TGTGCCAGCAGTGAAATACAAGCCAACTATGGCTACACCTTC
d_gene: -; v_gene: TRBV28; j_gene: TRBJ1-1; abundance: -; CDR3aa: CASSLVGLIGAQAFF; CDR3nt: TGTGCCAGCAGTTTAGTTGGGCTTATAGGGGCGCAAGCTTTCTTT
d_gene: -; v_gene: TRBV30; j_gene: TRBJ2-2; abundance: -; CDR3aa: CAWSVWGPRGTGELFF; CDR3nt: TGTGCCTGGAGTGTTTGGGGGCCGAGAGGCACCGGGGAGCTGTTTTTT
d_gene: -; v_gene: TRBV6-6; j_gene: TRBJ2-3; abundance: few; CDR3aa: CASDDSTGLGTDTQYF; CDR3nt: TGTGCCAGCGACGACTCTACAGGATTGGGCACAGATACGCAGTATTTT
d_gene: -; v_gene: TRBV5-1; j_gene: TRBJ1-5; abundance: -; CDR3aa: CASSLHPVGQPQHF; CDR3nt: TGCGCCAGCAGCTTGCATCCGGTAGGACAGCCCCAGCATTTT
d_gene: TRBD1; v_gene: TRBV4-3; j_gene: TRBJ1-4; abundance: -; CDR3aa: CASSYTGTGGATNEKLFF; CDR3nt: TGCGCCAGCAGCTACACCGGGACAGGGGGCGCGACTAATGAAAAACTGTTTTTT